This TCR beta chain derives from a study of graft-versus-host responses after intestinal transplantation. Study observations and caveats: In recipient marrow, GvH clones were found, and some appeared first in ileum or blood.

TCRdb's table, derived via immunoSEQ multiplex PCR, lists solely in-frame clones and lacks some. Found here are 9,500 to 15,000 clones, about a third of them singletons; the top ten hold about 3.4%. Irradiated, violet-dye-labeled stimulator cells, around 200,000 in number, were plated with around 200,000 CFSE-labeled responder cells. From germline, CDR1 is MGHDK and CDR2 SYGVNS. The CDR3 length is 16 residues. Trimming cost V 0 bases and J 3 bases; bases outside gene matches: 2. This chain links TRBV25-1 with TRBJ1-2; 12 bases agree with TRBD1. This TCR came from a human patient who received an intestinal transplant. This sample comprised alloreactive CD8+ T cells from a mixed lymphocyte reaction culture, obtained before intestinal transplant. Subset here: CFSE-low proliferating T cells sorted from roughly 6-day pre-transplant mixed lymphocyte reaction (GvH or HvG direction). CDR3 residues: CASSEYGTGGDYGYTF. The CDR3 DNA sequence: TGTGCCAGCAGTGAATATGGGACAGGGGGCGACTATGGCTACACCTTC.